This is a list of T cell receptor beta chains from one sample in a study of blood T cell repertoires in COVID-19. TCRdb's copy holds only in-frame clones and misses some; the assay was immunoSEQ multiplex PCR. The table shows a few hundred thousand clones, with 80% to 90% occurring only once. The sample comprised PBMCs or T cells enriched from blood (not recorded which). The receptor source for this set is a man younger than 30 who had recovered from COVID-19. Each CDR3 is given with its conserved first and last residue. The D gene is left open where the match is weak. Some rows have no size entry. The others give once, few or many, or a class for an expanded clone.

TGTGCCAGCAATGGGAACGGGGGGGCATTAGATACGCAGTATTTT	CASNGNGGALDTQYF	TRBD2	TRBJ2-3	TRBV9	.
TGTGCCAGCAGTCGGGAGGGAGGCTACAATGAGCAGTTCTTC	CASSREGGYNEQFF	TRBD2	TRBJ2-1	TRBV27	.
TGTGCCAGTAGAATAAGGACAGGGGGGAATGAGCAGTTCTTC	CASRIRTGGNEQFF	TRBD1	TRBJ2-1	TRBV19	.
TGTGCCAGCAGTGACCAGGGGGGGCAGTACTTC	CASSDQGGQYF	.	TRBJ2-7	TRBV25-1	.
TGTGCCAGCAGCTACGACAGGGGATCTGCTCAGCCCCAGCATTTT	CASSYDRGSAQPQHF	TRBD1	TRBJ1-5	TRBV7-2	.
TGCGCCAGCAGCCAAGAACGGTATAGCAATCAGCCCCAGCATTTT	CASSQERYSNQPQHF	.	TRBJ1-5	TRBV4-3	.
TGCGCCAGCAGCTTGGCTACCGGGACAGGGAGTTACGAGCAGTACTTC	CASSLATGTGSYEQYF	TRBD1	TRBJ2-7	TRBV5-1	.
TGTGCCAGCAGCCCGGACTCAGTGGGTCTGTACGAGCAGTACTTC	CASSPDSVGLYEQYF	.	TRBJ2-7	TRBV5-4	.
TGTGCCAGCAGCCAAGTAAGTCTAGCGGTGGGGTACAATGAGCAGTTCTTC	CASSQVSLAVGYNEQFF	TRBD2	TRBJ2-1	TRBV3-1/TRBV3-2	.
TGTGCCAGCAGCTTAGGGACTAGTTTAGGAGATACGCAGTATTTT	CASSLGTSLGDTQYF	TRBD2	TRBJ2-3	TRBV7-9	.
TGTGCCAGCAGTTTAAACATAGCGGGAGAACAGTTCTTC	CASSLNIAGEQFF	TRBD2	TRBJ2-1	TRBV12-3/TRBV12-4	.
TGTGCCAGCAGCTCAGGGGATAGGACTGAAGCTTTCTTT	CASSSGDRTEAFF	.	TRBJ1-1	TRBV7-3	.
TGTGCCAGCAGTATCCAATCAGCGGGAACCACAGATACGCAGTATTTT	CASSIQSAGTTDTQYF	TRBD2	TRBJ2-3	TRBV2	.
TGTGCCAGCAGGACTCCGGGACTGCTCTATGGCTACACCTTC	CASRTPGLLYGYTF	.	TRBJ1-2	TRBV7-2	once
TGCGCCAGCAGCCGATCTGGGCAGGGAACCACTGGAAACACCATATATTTT	CASSRSGQGTTGNTIYF	.	TRBJ1-3	TRBV4-1	.
TGTGCCAGCAACTCAGGGCCCCATAGCAATCAGCCCCAGCATTTT	CASNSGPHSNQPQHF	.	TRBJ1-5	TRBV9	once
TGTGCCAGCAGCCAAGATCGATTCGGAACTAATGAAAAACTGTTTTTT	CASSQDRFGTNEKLFF	.	TRBJ1-4	TRBV4-2	.
TGTGCCAGCAGTTACTCGGGGACAGGGTATTCCGAGCAGTACTTC	CASSYSGTGYSEQYF	TRBD1	TRBJ2-7	TRBV6-2/TRBV6-3	.
TGCGCCAGCAGCCTGGACGCCAAAGGGGACACTGAAGCTTTCTTT	CASSLDAKGDTEAFF	.	TRBJ1-1	TRBV4-3	.
TGTGCCAGCAGTGAATTCAGGGGGAGCTCCTACAATGAGCAGTTCTTC	CASSEFRGSSYNEQFF	TRBD1	TRBJ2-1	TRBV25-1	.
TGTGCCAGCTCACCACGCCTGGGCGGGACCATCTACAATGAGCAGTTCTTC	CASSPRLGGTIYNEQFF	.	TRBJ2-1	TRBV18	.
TGTGCCAGCAGCCTCCCCGGGGTCTACACCTTC	CASSLPGVYTF	.	TRBJ1-2	TRBV3-1/TRBV3-2	.
TGTGCTAGTGGAGGACAGGGATTAAACTCCTACAATGAGCAGTTCTTC	CASGGQGLNSYNEQFF	TRBD1	TRBJ2-1	TRBV12-5	.
TGTGCCAGCAGTTACTCTAGCGGGGGATCCTACGAGCAGTACTTC	CASSYSSGGSYEQYF	TRBD2	TRBJ2-7	TRBV6-5	.
TGTGCCAGCTCACCGACAGAGCCGAATTCACCCCTCCACTTT	CASSPTEPNSPLHF	.	TRBJ1-6	TRBV18	.
TGTGCCAGCAGCTTAGATTCGACAGGGGGTTCAAATGAGCAGTTCTTC	CASSLDSTGGSNEQFF	TRBD1	TRBJ2-1	TRBV7-9	.
TGTGCTAGTGCCCCGGGGGGGATTAGCAATCAGCCCCAGCATTTT	CASAPGGISNQPQHF	.	TRBJ1-5	TRBV12-5	.
TGTGCCAGCAGCGCTAGGCCCCAGCATTTT	CASSARPQHF	.	TRBJ1-5	TRBV5-8	.
TGTGCCAGTAGCAAGACAGGGGGCGAGCCCCAGCATTTT	CASSKTGGEPQHF	TRBD1	TRBJ1-5	TRBV19	.
TGTGCCAGCAGTGGATCGACACGCCGCTACGAGCAGTACTTC	CASSGSTRRYEQYF	.	TRBJ2-7	TRBV25-1	.
TGTGCCAGCAGCTTGGACAGGGGCGACTACAATGAGCAGTTCTTC	CASSLDRGDYNEQFF	TRBD1	TRBJ2-1	TRBV5-4	.
TGTGCCAGCAGCAGGACAGAGGGAAACACCATATATTTT	CASSRTEGNTIYF	.	TRBJ1-3	TRBV6-5	.
TGTGCCAGCAAATATCAGGGGGGTGATGGCTACACCTTC	CASKYQGGDGYTF	TRBD1	TRBJ1-2	TRBV7-9	.
TGTGCCAGCAGGACAGGGAATAATTCACCCCTCCACTTT	CASRTGNNSPLHF	TRBD1	TRBJ1-6	TRBV6-5	.
TGTGCCAGCTCACGCGACACCGGGGAGCTGTTTTTT	CASSRDTGELFF	.	TRBJ2-2	TRBV18	.
TGTGCCACCAGCAGAGAAAACATCTCGGACAGGGGACGCGGCGAAAAACTGTTTTTT	CATSRENISDRGRGEKLFF	TRBD1	TRBJ1-4	TRBV15	.
TGTGCCAGCAGTGATACTCTGGGACAGGGAGATACTGAAGCTTTCTTT	CASSDTLGQGDTEAFF	TRBD1	TRBJ1-1	TRBV2	.